The rows below give T cell receptor beta chains drawn from one sample of a study of blood T cell repertoires in COVID-19. The repertoire was sequenced with immunoSEQ multiplex PCR; TCRdb's copy has only in-frame clones and lacks some. Among about 220,000 clones listed, roughly four fifths were seen once. The material sequenced was PBMCs or T cells enriched from blood (not recorded which). The receptor set was obtained from a woman aged 40 to 55 with acute COVID-19. Both conserved end residues are part of each CDR3. The D gene is left open where the match is weak. Size values are once, few and many counts, or a class for expanded clones, and some rows have none.

cdr3_nt	cdr3_aa	clone_size	j_call	v_call	d_call
TGTGCCAGCAGCCCCCGCACTACTACAGGGGGTCTAATTTACGAGCAGTACTTC	CASSPRTTTGGLIYEQYF	.	TRBJ2-7	TRBV3-1/TRBV3-2	TRBD1
TGTGCCAGCCAGCGGGGGGGTACGCCGGCGGGATATGGCTACACCTTC	CASQRGGTPAGYGYTF	.	TRBJ1-2	TRBV25-1	.
TGTGCCAGTTCCATCGTCGAGGGTGAGCAGTTCTTC	CASSIVEGEQFF	.	TRBJ2-1	TRBV19	.
TGTGCCAGCAGCCTCGACAGCTATGAAGCTTTCTTT	CASSLDSYEAFF	.	TRBJ1-1	TRBV7-9	.
TGTGCCAGCAGTTCCAGCGGGCGTCGGGCCCAGTACTTC	CASSSSGRRAQYF	.	TRBJ2-5	TRBV28	.
TGTGCCAGTAGTAGTAGCGGGAGGAGCACAGATACGCAGTATTTT	CASSSSGRSTDTQYF	.	TRBJ2-3	TRBV19	TRBD2
TGTGCCACCGCCAAGGGGTCGAACACCGGGGAGCTGTTTTTT	CATAKGSNTGELFF	.	TRBJ2-2	TRBV19	.
TGTGCCAGCAGCCCGACAGGGGGAAACTATGGCTACACCTTC	CASSPTGGNYGYTF	.	TRBJ1-2	TRBV28	TRBD1
TGTGCCAGCAAGGGAGGACAGGGTTTTAGCAATCAGCCCCAGCATTTT	CASKGGQGFSNQPQHF	.	TRBJ1-5	TRBV2	TRBD1
TGTGCCAGCAGCTTGGTGACGGGGAACTACGAGCAGTACTTC	CASSLVTGNYEQYF	.	TRBJ2-7	TRBV7-8	.
TGCGCCAGCAGCTTGCAAGACAGGGGGGGAACTGGCTACACCTTC	CASSLQDRGGTGYTF	.	TRBJ1-2	TRBV5-1	TRBD1
TGTGCCAGCAGCTCCTCCAGGGCCGCTGATAAATTTGACACTGAAGCTTTCTTT	CASSSSRAADKFDTEAFF	.	TRBJ1-1	TRBV28	.
TGTGCCAGCACTCCGGATCCTAAGGGGGATCAGCCCCAGCATTTT	CASTPDPKGDQPQHF	.	TRBJ1-5	TRBV2	.
TGTGCCAGCAGCATTCAGGGAAAAATAAGCCGGGACAGTGGAAACACCATATATTTT	CASSIQGKISRDSGNTIYF	.	TRBJ1-3	TRBV21-1	.
TGTGCCAGCAGCTTAGAAGTTATGGGGGGCTATGGCTACACCTTC	CASSLEVMGGYGYTF	.	TRBJ1-2	TRBV7-2	.
TGTGCCAGCAGCCAAGAAAGGAGAAGCGGCTACACCTTC	CASSQERRSGYTF	.	TRBJ1-2	TRBV4-2	.
TGTGCCAGTAGTACCGCAGGCTTATCCTCCTACAATGAGCAGTTCTTC	CASSTAGLSSYNEQFF	.	TRBJ2-1	TRBV19	.
TGTGCCAGCAGCGTAGATGGGGCTAGCACAGATACGCAGTATTTT	CASSVDGASTDTQYF	.	TRBJ2-3	TRBV9	.
TGTGCCAGCAGTCCTGTTCGCGGGGGGGGTTATACGCAGTATTTT	CASSPVRGGGYTQYF	.	TRBJ2-3	TRBV6-5	TRBD2
TGTGCCATCAGTGATCAGGCGGGAAGCACTGAAGCTTTCTTT	CAISDQAGSTEAFF	.	TRBJ1-1	TRBV10-3	.
TGTGCCAGCAGCCAAGGTGCGGGAGGAAGCTCCTACGAGCAGTACTTC	CASSQGAGGSSYEQYF	.	TRBJ2-7	TRBV3-1/TRBV3-2	TRBD2
TGTGCCAGCAGCTTACAGGGGAGTGGGAATTCACCCCTCCACTTT	CASSLQGSGNSPLHF	.	TRBJ1-6	TRBV7-6	.
TGTGCCACCAGTGATTTAGGGCAGGGTATGAGCACAGATACGCAGTATTTT	CATSDLGQGMSTDTQYF	once	TRBJ2-3	TRBV24-1	.
TGTGCCAGCAGCTTAGGGGGTAATATCGATCCCTACGAGCAGTACTTC	CASSLGGNIDPYEQYF	.	TRBJ2-7	TRBV5-6	.
TGTGCCAGCAGCCTGGGACAGGGGGTGGGGACCCAGTACTTC	CASSLGQGVGTQYF	.	TRBJ2-5	TRBV3-1/TRBV3-2	TRBD1
TGTGCCAGCAGCTTCTCAGGGACAGATACGCAGTATTTT	CASSFSGTDTQYF	once	TRBJ2-3	TRBV5-6	.
TGTGCCAGCAGAATTACAGGGAACTATGGCTACACCTTC	CASRITGNYGYTF	.	TRBJ1-2	TRBV6-5	.
TGTGCCAGTAGTCTTTGGACGGACACGAGCAATCAGCCCCAGCATTTT	CASSLWTDTSNQPQHF	.	TRBJ1-5	TRBV19	.
TGTGCCAGCAGCCGAGGTGACTACAATGAGCAGTTCTTC	CASSRGDYNEQFF	.	TRBJ2-1	TRBV7-9	.
TGTGCCAGCTCCCAGGGACAGGGGAACACTGAAGCTTTCTTT	CASSQGQGNTEAFF	.	TRBJ1-1	TRBV18	TRBD1